Below are 31 T cell receptor beta chains sequenced from a single sample in a study of identical twins. A single record per CDR3 protein comes from TCRdb applying MiXCR to the 5' RACE reads. The data show hundreds of thousands of distinct CDR3 sequences, with 21% seen just once and 4% to 5.5% held by the top ten. The same data also contributed to another study, on T cells expressing NK-cell markers.

Source material: PBMCs. Source of these receptors: a young woman in good health.

This clonotype occurred a few times. The chain uses TRBV6-4 and TRBJ2-3; D remains ambiguous. CDR3 size: 19 residues. CDR1 is MRHNA, CDR2 SNTAGT, per germline. Trimming removed 1 base at V and 0 bases at J, with 20 bases between. The CDR3 sequence is CASSDLGYRADKSTDTQYF. The CDR3 DNA reads TGTGCCAGCAGTGACTTAGGTTATCGAGCCGATAAAAGCACAGATACGCAGTATTTT.

This clonotype was seen more than once but under ten times. The chain links TRBV29-1 to TRBJ1-3; D gene uncertain. Germline lookup yields CDR1 SQVTM and CDR2 ANQGSEA. Trimming stripped 3 bases from V and 4 bases from J, with 7 bases between. This CDR3 comprises 12 residues. CDR3 in amino acids: CSVDTGGNTIYF. Here the CDR3 DNA reads TGCAGCGTTGATACTGGGGGAAACACCATATATTTT.

This chain joins TRBV29-1 and TRBJ2-7, with 8 bases identical to TRBD1. V lost 1 base, J lost 5 bases, and 4 bases stayed unmatched. The CDR3 length is 13 residues. Per the germline V gene, CDR1 is SQVTM and CDR2 is ANQGSEA. CDR3 amino acids: CSVEGQGANEQYF. CDR3 DNA sequence: TGCAGCGTTGAAGGTCAGGGGGCGAACGAGCAGTACTTC.

J is TRBJ2-7 and V is TRBV20-1; TRBD2 aligns across 9 bases. Germline V gene data show CDR1 as DFQATT and CDR2 as SNEGSKA (reference sequence). Trimming at V came to 3 bases and at J to 3 bases, leaving 3 bases not matched to a gene. CDR3 size: 13 residues. The DNA of the CDR3 is TGCAGTGCTAGGGGACTAGCTTTCTACGAGCAGTACTTC. This encodes CSARGLAFYEQYF.

The chain carries TRBV9 and TRBJ2-1; D possibly corresponds to TRBD2 (5 bases). This CDR3 is 15 amino acids long. V lost 3 bases and J 2 bases, leaving 12 bases between the germline ends. Germline V gene sequence: CDR1 SGDLS, CDR2 YYNGEE. The CDR3 region has the DNA TGTGCCAGCAGCGGCCCTAGTAGCGCCTACAATGAGCAGTTCTTC. Protein: CASSGPSSAYNEQFF.

This clonotype was seen a handful of times. The rearrangement links TRBV7-8 to TRBJ2-1, with D unclear. Germline CDR1 is SGHVS and CDR2 is FQNEAQ. With 3 bases removed from V and 0 bases from J, the gap between germline ends came to 9 bases. This CDR3 contains 15 residues. DNA for the CDR3: TGTGCCAGCAGCTTTCAACAGAGCTCCTACAATGAGCAGTTCTTC. This sequence encodes CASSFQQSSYNEQFF.

For this clonotype: The junction departs from germline at one end; a sequencing error may be responsible. V and J are TRBV29-1 and TRBJ1-1; a possible D gene is TRBD1 (5 bases). Germline V gene data show CDR1 as SQVTM and CDR2 as ANQGSEA. This CDR3 has 14 residues. CDR3 nucleotide sequence: TGCAGCGTCGAAGGCAGGGCCGGGAACACTGAAGCTTTCTTT. This sequence encodes CSVEGRAGNTEAFF.

This chain joins TRBV6-1 and TRBJ2-7; 12 bases fit TRBD1. Germline-derived CDR1 and CDR2 are MNHNS and SASEGT. CDR3 size: 15 residues. The ends lost 4 bases at V and 5 bases at J; junction bases unmatched: 6. The CDR3 loop is CASSVVGTGGDEQYF. CDR3 coding DNA: TGTGCCAGCAGTGTCGTCGGGACAGGGGGCGACGAGCAGTACTTC.

This clonotype was seen a handful of times. V and J are TRBV7-9 and TRBJ1-5; D not resolved. From germline, CDR1 is SEHNR and CDR2 FQNEAQ (reference sequence). V was cut by 4 bases and J by 5 bases, with 6 bases left in between. The CDR3 is 12 amino acids. The CDR3, as DNA: TGTGCCAGCAGCTCAGCCGATCAGCCCCAGCATTTT. It translates to CASSSADQPQHF.

The rearrangement joins TRBV12-3 or TRBV12-4 to TRBJ2-7, with 7 bases that match TRBD2. This CDR3 is 16 amino acids long. V trimming: 5 bases; J trimming: 1 base; junction bases outside the gene matches: 11. This CDR3 is CASSAHGAGESYEQYF. CDR3 nucleotide sequence: TGTGCCAGCAGTGCGCACGGGGCGGGAGAGTCCTACGAGCAGTACTTC.

The chain employs TRBV15 and TRBJ2-7; no reliable D call. Germline loops: CDR1 LNHNV, CDR2 YYDKDF (reference sequence). V was clipped by 1 base and J by 0 bases, with 10 bases between them. This CDR3 comprises 15 residues. CDR3 bases: TGTGCCACCAGCAGAGGTGGGGATCCCTCCTACGAGCAGTACTTC. Translating it yields CATSRGGDPSYEQYF.

This clonotype was seen a handful of times. CDR3 amino acids: CASSDLRGEQYF. The CDR3 DNA reads as TGTGCCAGCAGCGACCTCCGGGGGGAGCAGTACTTC. V usage is TRBV9 and J usage is TRBJ2-7; weak D call: TRBD2 (6 bases). Germline lookup yields CDR1 SGDLS and CDR2 YYNGEE. Trimming shortened V by 3 bases and J by 7 bases, and 11 bases separated the two germline ends. CDR3 size: 12 residues.

The chain links TRBV7-2 to TRBJ2-2, with 8 positions matching TRBD2. CDR1 and CDR2 from the germline V gene are SGHTA and FQGNSA. This CDR3 region has 16 residues. After removal of 5 bases from V and 7 bases from J, the junction contained 12 bases not matched to a gene. CDR3 DNA sequence: TGTGCCAGCAGCACACAAGGGACTAGTGGGGGCGGGGAGCTGTTTTTT. Translating it yields CASSTQGTSGGGELFF.

This clonotype was counted only a few times. The CDR3 protein is CASSEDWSYNEQFF. The DNA for the CDR3 is TGTGCCAGCAGTGAGGACTGGTCCTACAATGAGCAGTTCTTC. The chain is built from TRBV25-1 and TRBJ2-1; possibly TRBD2 for D (5 bases). V lost 3 bases to trimming and J lost 1 base, with 7 bases between them. CDR3 length: 14 residues. In germline, CDR1 is MGHDK, CDR2 SYGVNS.

This sequence joins TRBV5-1 and TRBJ2-7; D unclear. This CDR3 spans 13 amino acids. Germline V lookup: CDR1 SGHRS, CDR2 YFSETQ. The V gene lost 0 bases and the J gene lost 9 bases, with 13 bases spanning the gap. Written as DNA, the CDR3 is TGCGCCAGCAGCTTGGCCGATACAGAAAGGCAGTACTTC. Translated: CASSLADTERQYF.

This clonotype was seen only a few times. This chain connects TRBV19 to TRBJ2-5; 15 bases agree with TRBD2. Trimming cost V 8 bases and J 5 bases; bases outside gene matches: 6. The CDR3 sequence is 15 residues long. In germline, CDR1 is LNHDA, CDR2 SQIVND (reference sequence). CDR3 loop: CASRGGLAGGETQYF. The CDR3, as DNA: TGTGCCAGTCGGGGGGGACTAGCGGGAGGTGAGACCCAGTACTTC.

This clonotype was seen a few times. The gene calls are TRBV27 and TRBJ2-1; D might be TRBD1 (5 bases). Germline CDR1 MNHEY, CDR2 SMNVEV (reference sequence). V was pared by 6 bases and J by 10 bases, with 19 bases between. The CDR3 has 14 residues. This CDR3 is CASRNQGQKNEQFF. In nucleotides, the CDR3 is TGTGCCAGCAGAAACCAGGGCCAGAAGAACGAGCAGTTCTTC.

This clonotype was observed a few times. The chain links TRBV5-6 to TRBJ1-2, with D possibly matching TRBD1 (5 bases). Deletions cut 0 bases from V and 5 bases from J, with 8 bases between. This CDR3 is 13 amino acids long. CDR1 and CDR2 from the germline V gene are SGHDT and YYEEEE. This CDR3 reads CASSLDRRYGYTF. The CDR3 nucleotides read TGTGCCAGCAGCTTGGACAGGAGGTATGGCTACACCTTC. Variable domain in full (rest from reference TRBV5-6 and TRBJ1-2): DAGVTQSPTHLIKTRGQQVTLRCSPKSGHDTVSWYQQALGQGPQFIFQYYEEEERQRGNFPDRFSGHQFPNYSSELNVNALLLGDSALYLCASSLDRRYGYTFGSGTRLTVV.

This clonotype appeared a few times. The rearrangement joins TRBV29-1 to TRBJ1-1, with 7 bases identical to TRBD1. The CDR3 contains 13 residues. Trimming removed 6 bases from V and 5 bases from J; junction bases left unmatched: 9. Germline V gene lookup returns CDR1 SQVTM and CDR2 ANQGSEA. As DNA, the CDR3 is TGCAGCGTATACAGGGGTTTAGGGACTGAAGCTTTCTTT. It encodes CSVYRGLGTEAFF.

The chain joins TRBV6-1 to TRBJ1-3, with D perhaps matching TRBD1 (5 bases). From germline, CDR1 is MNHNS and CDR2 SASEGT. The CDR3 spans 16 residues. Trimming took 8 bases from V and 8 from J, leaving 25 bases between them. The CDR3 region is CASYRVATTERDTIYF. The DNA of the CDR3 is TGTGCCAGCTACCGGGTAGCTACGACAGAACGGGACACCATATATTTT.

This sequence joins TRBV10-3 and TRBJ2-2; TRBD2 matches 8 bases. The CDR3 is made up of 13 amino acids. Germline V gives CDR1 ENHRY, CDR2 SYGVKD. V trimming: 8 bases; J trimming: 3 bases; junction bases outside the gene matches: 2. For the CDR3, the DNA is TGTGCCATCGGGACTAGGGACACCGGGGAGCTGTTTTTT. Protein sequence: CAIGTRDTGELFF.

This clonotype has a handful of counts. The rearrangement uses TRBV12-3 or TRBV12-4 and TRBJ2-3; D unclear. The CDR3 length is 12 residues. The ends were cut back, 8 bases at V and 6 bases at J, with 12 bases in the middle. The DNA of the CDR3 is TGTGCCAGCGCCCCCTTGGCGGATACGCAGTATTTT. Encoded protein: CASAPLADTQYF.

This rearrangement joins TRBV7-2 to TRBJ2-7; 8 nucleotides align to TRBD1. Germline values: CDR1 SGHTA, CDR2 FQGNSA. V was pared by 3 bases and J by 6 bases, with 7 bases of the junction left unmatched. The CDR3 spans 14 residues. CDR3 residues: CASSLGQVGREQYF. In DNA form, the CDR3 reads TGTGCCAGCAGCTTGGGACAGGTGGGTCGCGAGCAGTACTTC.

This clonotype has just a few counts. This chain uses TRBV6-5 with TRBJ2-7; D might be TRBD1 or TRBD2, each matching 5 bases. CDR1 MNHEY and CDR2 SVGAGI come from the germline V gene. V gave up 0 bases and J gave up 2 bases, with 17 bases separating them. This CDR3 contains 17 residues. The CDR3 sequence is CASSYSGWAGTAYEQYF. DNA of the CDR3: TGTGCCAGCAGTTACTCGGGGTGGGCAGGGACGGCCTACGAGCAGTACTTC.

This clonotype occurred a few times. The V call is TRBV5-1, the J call TRBJ2-1; TRBD2 matches 8 bases. This CDR3 comprises 14 residues. The germline CDR1 and CDR2 sequences are SGHRS and YFSETQ. J gave up 7 bases and V 7 bases, and 10 bases lay outside the gene matches. The DNA for the CDR3 is TGCGCCAGCGGGGCGACTAGCGAGTCAAATGAGCAGTTCTTC. As protein: CASGATSESNEQFF.

Many counts were recorded for this clonotype. The gene calls are TRBV20-1 and TRBJ1-2, with TRBD1 matching 7 bases. Per the germline V gene, CDR1 is DFQATT and CDR2 is SNEGSKA (reference sequence). Trimming took 5 bases from V and 3 from J; bases not matched to a gene: 15. There are 16 residues in the CDR3. This chain's CDR3 is CSAGVPGQKDYYGYTF. CDR3 bases: TGCAGTGCTGGGGTCCCGGGACAGAAAGACTACTATGGCTACACCTTC.

The chain uses TRBV12-3 or TRBV12-4 and TRBJ2-3, with 7 bases aligning to TRBD2. This CDR3 has 16 amino acids. The V and J ends lost 6 bases and 2 bases, in that order; junction bases with no gene match: 11. The CDR3 spells CASSVALAMITDTQYF. The CDR3 coding sequence is TGTGCCAGCAGCGTCGCACTAGCGATGATCACAGATACGCAGTATTTT.

This chain uses TRBV7-9 with TRBJ1-2; 7 bases agree with TRBD1. Germline V lookup: CDR1 SEHNR, CDR2 FQNEAQ (reference sequence). There are 14 residues in the CDR3. V shed 0 bases, J shed 8 bases, and the junction held 6 bases outside the gene matches. CDR3 sequence: CASSLADGTVGYTF. DNA for the CDR3: TGTGCCAGCAGCTTAGCGGACGGGACAGTCGGCTACACCTTC.

This clonotype was counted only a few times. This chain links TRBV20-1 with TRBJ2-3, with TRBD2 identical over 8 bases. Germline V gene lookup returns CDR1 DFQATT and CDR2 SNEGSKA (reference sequence). V gave up 4 bases and J gave up 1 base; unmatched junction bases: 7. The CDR3 runs to 15 residues. The CDR3 reads CSAKSTSGGTDTQYF. CDR3 in DNA: TGCAGTGCTAAGAGCACTAGCGGCGGCACAGATACGCAGTATTTT.

This clonotype showed up just a few times. J is TRBJ2-3 and V is TRBV5-5; 12 bases line up with TRBD2. Germline values: CDR1 SGHKS, CDR2 YYEKEE (reference sequence). The CDR3 covers 16 residues. The V gene end was trimmed by 0 bases and the J gene end by 6 bases; junction bases not matched to a gene: 5. CDR3: CASSLGPTSGGDTQYF. As DNA, the CDR3 is TGTGCCAGCAGCTTGGGCCCCACTAGCGGGGGGGATACGCAGTATTTT.

This clonotype has more than one count but fewer than ten. Here the CDR3 DNA reads TGCAGTGCTAGAGATAATAGCGGGACCCACGGATGGCAGTTCTTC. It encodes CSARDNSGTHGWQFF. The chain combines TRBV20-1 with TRBJ2-1, with 8 bases identical to TRBD2. Per germline, CDR1 DFQATT and CDR2 SNEGSKA (reference sequence). V was clipped by 0 bases and J by 12 bases; unmatched bases: 13. CDR3 length: 15 amino acids.